This T cell receptor beta chain was observed in a study of blood T cell repertoires in COVID-19. Background on the study: PBMCs, B-cell-depleted T cells, or T cells provided the cDNA or gDNA that made up the material.

CDR3 length: 14 residues. Germline loops: CDR1 SGHAT, CDR2 FQNNGV. The germline V and J ends were trimmed by 4 bases and 4 bases, with 11 bases remaining between them. Sequenced by immunoSEQ multiplex PCR; TCRdb stores in-frame clones only, minus some. The repertoire holds 180,000 or so clones, with around 84% as singletons. The clonotype was recovered from a woman of 80 years or more with acute or convalescent COVID-19. The chain recombines TRBV11-2 with TRBJ2-1, with D perhaps TRBD2 (6 bases). Input material: peripheral blood. The chain's CDR3 is CASSSGVTYNEQFF. CDR3 in DNA: TGTGCCAGCAGCTCGGGGGTCACGTACAATGAGCAGTTCTTC. Supplemented by reference TRBV11-2 and TRBJ2-1, the full variable domain reads EAGVAQSPRYKIIEKRQSVAFWCNPISGHATLYWYQQILGQGPKLLIQFQNNGVVDDSQLPKDRFSAERLKGVDSTLKIQPAKLEDSAVYLCASSSGVTYNEQFFGPGTRLTVL.